A single T cell receptor beta chain is shown here with its context. The antigen is undetermined. This sample is drawn from a study of shared clonotypes between healthy human individuals. Study context: Ranging from 18 to 49 in age, donors were two women and three men. Overall study findings and caveats: Inspection by rarefaction showed sorted-subset sequencing to be incomplete despite large depth. When compared with the clonotypes that were shared by all four sorted-subset donors, the non-shared clonotypes turned out to have lower generation probabilities. With four donors compared, roughly 4.9% of naive CD4 clonotypes were shared.

Generated by immunoSEQ multiplex PCR, the TCRdb table keeps only in-frame clones and is missing some. The table shows about 610,000 clones, with less than 98% occurring only once. The germline V gene encodes CDR1 SGHKS and CDR2 YYEKEE (reference sequence). V dropped 2 bases and J dropped 3; count of bases not matched to a gene: 7. The CDR3 covers 16 residues. The sequence was obtained from a woman under 40 in good health. Input material: naive CD4+ T cells sorted from blood. Regarding subset: CD45RA+ positively selected. V is TRBV5-5 and J is TRBJ2-7; 11 nucleotides align to TRBD1. The CDR3 is CASSFGRDRGGYEQYF. The CDR3 DNA sequence: TGTGCCAGCAGCTTCGGGAGGGACAGGGGGGGCTACGAGCAGTACTTC.